This T cell receptor (beta chain) was obtained from a study of T cell repertoires in cytomegalovirus infection (dated by TCRdb to the late 2010s). Regarding the complete study: Recently identified HLA-C-restricted CMV epitopes, whose presentation resists viral immunomodulation, were targeted by peptide stimulations together with well-studied HLA-B-restricted epitopes. Donor HLA type was relevant to the analysis, because carriage of CMV infection together with the matching HLA type was indicated by public TCR beta signatures. Results the study describes overall, beyond this receptor: In both this cohort and an independent cohort of 350 to 400 donors, the cumulative frequency of public TCR beta family members distinguished carriers of CMV infection plus the relevant HLA type. The ex vivo response was dominated by HLA-C-restricted CMV-specific TCR beta clonotypes, and the single most frequent clonotype in two of eight donors was supplied by these HLA-C-restricted clonotypes.

Interpreted using the paper, the treatment or condition label stands for: in vitro stimulation with specific CMV peptide epitopes to enrich CMV-specific T cells. This clonotype was observed at least ten times. This clone's antigen is unknown. No qualities accompany the bases; no much larger clone lies one base away. Data came from an Illumina HiSeq 1500. TCRdb reprocessing: public reads trimmed at Q25 with fastp, clones called with MiXCR, in-frame beta chains kept. Identical CDR3 protein sequences are pooled into one entry, listed with their most common genes and DNA. In all, the sample holds roughly 920,000 distinct CDR3 sequences, and 30% to 40% of those were seen once. The ten most abundant clones make up over 13% of the sample. The germline ends are 13 bases apart after V is trimmed by 6 bases and J by 0 bases. CDR1 and CDR2, per the germline V gene, are MNHEY and SVGAGI. The CDR3 holds 15 amino acids from the cysteine to the phenylalanine. Of the read, only the CDR3 DNA is kept; its 45 bases are in frame from base 1.

This chain joins TRBV6-5 to TRBJ2-3; D gene: possibly TRBD2, on 6 matching bases. The sequence derives from a human donor in good health (CMV status not recorded). Some clones in this sample may be carry-over from other donors' samples. The sample in question was cultured CD8+ T cells from PBMCs, obtained from culture after CMV antigen stimulation. CDR3 sequence: CASRLSGSSTDTQYF. The DNA sequence follows: TGTGCCAGCAGGCTTAGCGGATCCAGCACAGATACGCAGTATTTT.